In this sample, the clone carrying this T cell receptor beta chain turned up once. The data belong to a study of blood T cell repertoires in COVID-19. Participant-given clinical history determined each cohort assignment. Original methodology: Reference gene primer amplification yielded estimated nucleated cell counts. Clones were sequenced by immunoSEQ multiplex PCR, and TCRdb holds only the in-frame ones, with some missing. The V and J calls and clone size were taken over from that table, and D and trimming were inferred from the DNA. Of over 250,000 clones listed, more than 70% are singletons. The CDR3 is made up of 15 amino acids. Germline values: CDR1 MNHEY, CDR2 SVGAGI. V shed 6 bases and J shed 1 base, with 13 bases lying between them.

This clonotype was obtained from a woman in her sixties or seventies in a cohort exposed to, infected with or recovered from COVID-19 (not recorded which). Sequencing was performed on PBMCs or T cells enriched from blood (not recorded which). The rearrangement links TRBV6-5 to TRBJ1-5; a possible D gene is TRBD1 (6 bases). The CDR3: CASRVDRSSNQPQHF. The CDR3 DNA reads as TGTGCCAGCAGGGTAGACAGGTCAAGCAATCAGCCCCAGCATTTT.